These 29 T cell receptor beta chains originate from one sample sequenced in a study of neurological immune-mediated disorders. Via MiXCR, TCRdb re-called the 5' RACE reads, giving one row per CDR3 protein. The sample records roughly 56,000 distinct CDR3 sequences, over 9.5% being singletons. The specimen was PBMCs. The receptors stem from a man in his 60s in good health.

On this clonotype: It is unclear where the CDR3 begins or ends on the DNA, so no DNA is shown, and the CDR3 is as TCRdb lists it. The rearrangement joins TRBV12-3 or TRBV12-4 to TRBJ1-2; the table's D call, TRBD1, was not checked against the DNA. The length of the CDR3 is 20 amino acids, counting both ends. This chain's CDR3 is CASSFYICSASKNRGYGYTF.

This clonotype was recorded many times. CDR3 nucleotides: TGTGCCAGCAGCTTAAACCCCCTCGCAGGACAAGCTAACTATGGCTACACCTTC. Protein: CASSLNPLAGQANYGYTF. The chain links TRBV7-9 to TRBJ1-2; D may be TRBD1 (5 bases). V lost 2 bases and J lost 0, with 19 bases in between. This CDR3 comprises 18 residues. Germline CDR1 SEHNR, CDR2 FQNEAQ (reference sequence). Together with reference TRBV7-9 and TRBJ1-2, the CDR3 gives the full variable domain: DTGVSQNPRHKITKRGQNVTFRCDPISEHNRLYWYRQTLGQGPEFLTYFQNEAQLEKSRLLSDRFSAERPKGSFSTLEIQRTEQGDSAMYLCASSLNPLAGQANYGYTFGSGTRLTVV.

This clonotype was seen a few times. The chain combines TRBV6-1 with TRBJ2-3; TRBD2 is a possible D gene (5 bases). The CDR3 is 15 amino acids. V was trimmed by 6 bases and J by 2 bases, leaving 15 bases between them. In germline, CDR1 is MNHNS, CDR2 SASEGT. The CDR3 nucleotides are TGTGCCAGCAGGATCCGGACTTCTATCACAGATACGCAGTATTTT. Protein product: CASRIRTSITDTQYF.

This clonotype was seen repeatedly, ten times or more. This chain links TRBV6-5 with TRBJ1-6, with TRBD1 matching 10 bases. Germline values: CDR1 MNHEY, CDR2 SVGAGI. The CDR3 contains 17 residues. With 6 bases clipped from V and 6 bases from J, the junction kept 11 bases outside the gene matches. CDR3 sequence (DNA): TGTGCCAGCAGCCCCTCCCGACAGGGGGCGAGTAATTCACCCCTCCACTTT. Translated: CASSPSRQGASNSPLHF.

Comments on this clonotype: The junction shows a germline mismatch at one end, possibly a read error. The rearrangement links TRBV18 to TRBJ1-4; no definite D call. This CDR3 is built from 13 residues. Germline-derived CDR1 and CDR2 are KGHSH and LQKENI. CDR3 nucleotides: TGTTCCAGCGCCCTGGACTCGGATGAAAAACTGTTTTTT. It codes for CSSALDSDEKLFF.

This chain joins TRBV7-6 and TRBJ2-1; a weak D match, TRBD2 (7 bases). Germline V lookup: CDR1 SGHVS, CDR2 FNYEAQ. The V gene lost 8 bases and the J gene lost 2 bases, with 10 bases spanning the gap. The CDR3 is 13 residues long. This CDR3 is CASGGGTYNEQFF. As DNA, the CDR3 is TGTGCCAGCGGCGGGGGCACCTACAATGAGCAGTTCTTC.

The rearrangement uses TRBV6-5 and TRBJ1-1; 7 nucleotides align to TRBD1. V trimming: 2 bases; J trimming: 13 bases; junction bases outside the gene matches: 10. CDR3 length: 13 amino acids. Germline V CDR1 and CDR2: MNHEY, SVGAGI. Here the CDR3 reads CASSYPSLQGGFF. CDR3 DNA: TGTGCCAGCAGTTACCCGTCACTGCAGGGGGGTTTCTTT.

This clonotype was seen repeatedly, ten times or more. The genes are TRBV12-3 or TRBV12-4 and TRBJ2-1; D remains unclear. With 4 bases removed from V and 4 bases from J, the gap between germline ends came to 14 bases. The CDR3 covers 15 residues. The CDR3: CASSWERLPYNEQFF. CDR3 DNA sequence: TGTGCCAGCAGTTGGGAAAGGCTACCGTACAATGAGCAGTTCTTC.

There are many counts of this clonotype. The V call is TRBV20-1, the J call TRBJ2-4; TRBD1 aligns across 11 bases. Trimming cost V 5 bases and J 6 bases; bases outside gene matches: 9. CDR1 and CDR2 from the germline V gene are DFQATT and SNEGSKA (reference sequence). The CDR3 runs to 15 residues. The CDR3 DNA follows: TGCAGTGCTTTCCCTGGACAGGGGGCGGGAAACATTCAGTACTTC. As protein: CSAFPGQGAGNIQYF.

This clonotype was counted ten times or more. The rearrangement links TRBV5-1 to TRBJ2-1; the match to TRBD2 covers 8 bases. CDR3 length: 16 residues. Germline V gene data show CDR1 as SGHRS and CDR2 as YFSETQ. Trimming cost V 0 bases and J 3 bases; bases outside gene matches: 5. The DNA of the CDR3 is TGCGCCAGCAGCTTGGCTGAGCGGGGGATCTACAATGAGCAGTTCTTC. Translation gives CASSLAERGIYNEQFF.

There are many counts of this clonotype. The DNA of the CDR3 is TGCGCCAGCAGCCCTAGACAGTCCTATAATTCACCCCTCCACTTT. This sequence encodes CASSPRQSYNSPLHF. The V gene is TRBV5-1, the J gene TRBJ1-6; weak D call: TRBD1 (5 bases). The CDR3 has 15 amino acids. Germline values: CDR1 SGHRS, CDR2 YFSETQ. Trimming shortened V by 4 bases and J by 1 base, and 9 bases separated the two germline ends.

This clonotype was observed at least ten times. The CDR3 loop is CAITSTDRSFSSGNTIYF. CDR3 DNA sequence: TGTGCCATCACCTCGACAGACAGAAGTTTCTCCTCTGGAAACACCATATATTTT. V and J are TRBV10-3 and TRBJ1-3, with TRBD1 as a possible D gene (5 bases). Germline V gene data show CDR1 as ENHRY and CDR2 as SYGVKD. Trimming stripped 7 bases from V and 0 bases from J, with 22 bases between. This CDR3 has 18 amino acids.

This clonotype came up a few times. This CDR3 is CSAGRGQVTDTQYF. The CDR3 DNA follows: TGCAGTGCCGGTCGGGGACAGGTCACAGATACGCAGTATTTT. The chain has TRBV20-1 and TRBJ2-3; 8 nucleotides align to TRBD1. The CDR3 extends over 14 amino acids. V lost 6 bases, J lost 2 bases, and 7 bases stayed unmatched. Germline CDR1 DFQATT, CDR2 SNEGSKA (reference sequence).

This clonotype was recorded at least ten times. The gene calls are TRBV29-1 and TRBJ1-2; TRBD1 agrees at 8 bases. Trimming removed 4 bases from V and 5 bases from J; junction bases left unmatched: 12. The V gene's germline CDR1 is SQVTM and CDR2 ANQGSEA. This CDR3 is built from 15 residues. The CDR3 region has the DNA TGCAGCGTTGCGACCCAGGGGGCCGCCTCTTATGGCTACACCTTC. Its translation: CSVATQGAASYGYTF.

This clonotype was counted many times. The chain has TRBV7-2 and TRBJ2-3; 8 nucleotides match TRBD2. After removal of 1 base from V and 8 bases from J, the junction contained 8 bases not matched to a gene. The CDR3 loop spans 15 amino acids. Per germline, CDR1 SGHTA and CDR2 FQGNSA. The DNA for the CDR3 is TGTGCCAGCAGCTTAGAGCGGCTAGCGGGTGGTACGCAGTATTTT. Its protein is CASSLERLAGGTQYF.

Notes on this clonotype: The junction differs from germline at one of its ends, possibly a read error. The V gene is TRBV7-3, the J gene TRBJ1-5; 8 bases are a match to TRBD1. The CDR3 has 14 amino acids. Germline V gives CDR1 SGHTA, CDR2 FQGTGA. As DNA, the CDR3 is TGTGCAAGCAGCCCAGGGGGCAGTGATCAGCCCCAGCATTTT. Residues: CASSPGGSDQPQHF.

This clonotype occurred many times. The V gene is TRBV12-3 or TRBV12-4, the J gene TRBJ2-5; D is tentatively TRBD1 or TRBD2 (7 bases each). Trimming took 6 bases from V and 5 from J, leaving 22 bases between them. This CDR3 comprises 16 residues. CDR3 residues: CASSPGGGGGGETQYF. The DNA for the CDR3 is TGTGCCAGCAGCCCAGGCGGGGGAGGGGGCGGTGAGACCCAGTACTTC.

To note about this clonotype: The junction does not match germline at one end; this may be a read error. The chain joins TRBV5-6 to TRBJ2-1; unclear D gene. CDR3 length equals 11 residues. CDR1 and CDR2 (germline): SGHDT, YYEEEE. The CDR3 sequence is CASSLMGEKFF. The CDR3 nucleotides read TGCGCCAGCAGCTTGATGGGTGAGAAGTTCTTC.

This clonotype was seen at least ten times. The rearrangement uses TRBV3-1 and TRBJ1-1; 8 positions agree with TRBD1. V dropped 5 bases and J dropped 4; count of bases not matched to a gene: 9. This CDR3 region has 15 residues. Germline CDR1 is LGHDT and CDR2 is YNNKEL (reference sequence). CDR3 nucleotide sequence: TGTGCCAGCAGCGACCGCGGCAGGGGGCTCACTGAAGCTTTCTTT. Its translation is CASSDRGRGLTEAFF. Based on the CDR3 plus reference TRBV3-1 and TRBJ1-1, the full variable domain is DTAVSQTPKYLVTQMGNDKSIKCEQNLGHDTMYWYKQDSKKFLKIMFSYNNKELIINETVPNRFSPKSPDKAHLNLHINSLELGDSAVYFCASSDRGRGLTEAFFGQGTRLTVV.

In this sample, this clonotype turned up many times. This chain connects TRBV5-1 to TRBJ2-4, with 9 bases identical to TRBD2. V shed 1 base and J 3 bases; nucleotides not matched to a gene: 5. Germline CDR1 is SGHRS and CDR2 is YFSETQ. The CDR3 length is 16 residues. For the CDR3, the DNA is TGCGCCAGCAGCTTGCGACAGACTAGCGGCAAAAACATTCAGTACTTC. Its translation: CASSLRQTSGKNIQYF.

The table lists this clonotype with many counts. CDR3 nucleotide sequence: TGTGCCAGCAGCCCCGACAGGGGGAGCTCCTACGAGCAGTACTTC. Amino acid sequence: CASSPDRGSSYEQYF. The genes are TRBV6-5 and TRBJ2-7, with TRBD1 matching 9 bases. The CDR3 spans 15 residues. V trimming: 6 bases; J trimming: 0 bases; junction bases outside the gene matches: 6. The V gene's germline CDR1 is MNHEY and CDR2 SVGAGI.

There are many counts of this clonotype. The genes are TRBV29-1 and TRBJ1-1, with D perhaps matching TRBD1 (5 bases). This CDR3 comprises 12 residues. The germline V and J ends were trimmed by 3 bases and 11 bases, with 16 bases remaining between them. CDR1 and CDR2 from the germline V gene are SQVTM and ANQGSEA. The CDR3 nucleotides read TGCAGCGTTGAGCCTAAGGGGCCAGAGGCTTTCTTT. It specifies CSVEPKGPEAFF.

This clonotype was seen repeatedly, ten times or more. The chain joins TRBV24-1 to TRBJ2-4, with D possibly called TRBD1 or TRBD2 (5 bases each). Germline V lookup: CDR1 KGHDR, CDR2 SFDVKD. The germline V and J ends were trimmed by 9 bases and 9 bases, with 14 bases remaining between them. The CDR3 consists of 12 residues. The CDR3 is CATSSPGTIQYF. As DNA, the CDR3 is TGTGCCACCTCCTCCCCTGGGACCATTCAGTACTTC.

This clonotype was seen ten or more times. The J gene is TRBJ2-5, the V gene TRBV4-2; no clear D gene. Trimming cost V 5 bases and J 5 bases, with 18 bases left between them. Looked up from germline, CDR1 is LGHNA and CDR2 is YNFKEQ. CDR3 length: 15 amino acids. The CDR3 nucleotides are TGTGCCAGCAGCGGACCGGGCCCTAAAGGGGAGACCCAGTACTTC. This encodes CASSGPGPKGETQYF.

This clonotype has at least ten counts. The CDR3 DNA reads TGTGCCAGCAGCTTAGTGCCAGGGGTCGATCAGCCCCAGCATTTT. This translates into CASSLVPGVDQPQHF. The J gene is TRBJ1-5, the V gene TRBV7-8; tentative D call: TRBD1 (6 bases). In germline, CDR1 is SGHVS, CDR2 FQNEAQ. V was trimmed by 1 base and J by 5 bases, leaving 12 bases between them. The CDR3 has 15 amino acids.

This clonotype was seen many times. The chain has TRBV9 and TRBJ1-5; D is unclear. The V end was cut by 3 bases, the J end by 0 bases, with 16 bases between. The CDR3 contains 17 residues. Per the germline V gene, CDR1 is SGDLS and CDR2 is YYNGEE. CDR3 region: CASSARREKYSNQPQHF. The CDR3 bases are TGTGCCAGCAGCGCCCGAAGGGAAAAATATAGCAATCAGCCCCAGCATTTT.

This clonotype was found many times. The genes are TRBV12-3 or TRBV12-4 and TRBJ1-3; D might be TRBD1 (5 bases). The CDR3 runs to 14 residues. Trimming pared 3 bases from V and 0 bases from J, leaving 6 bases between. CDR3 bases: TGTGCCAGCAGTTTCGGGGGCTCTGGAAACACCATATATTTT. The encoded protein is CASSFGGSGNTIYF.

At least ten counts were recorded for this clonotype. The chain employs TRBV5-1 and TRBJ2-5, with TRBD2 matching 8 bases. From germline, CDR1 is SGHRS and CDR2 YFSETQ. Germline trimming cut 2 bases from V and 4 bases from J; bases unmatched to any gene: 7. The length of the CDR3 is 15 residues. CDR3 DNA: TGCGCCAGCAGCTTTAGCGGGGCGAAGACAGAGACCCAGTACTTC. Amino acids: CASSFSGAKTETQYF. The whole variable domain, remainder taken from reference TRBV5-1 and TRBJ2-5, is KAGVTQTPRYLIKTRGQQVTLSCSPISGHRSVSWYQQTPGQGLQFLFEYFSETQRNKGNFPGRFSGRQFSNSRSEMNVSTLELGDSALYLCASSFSGAKTETQYFGPGTRLLVL.

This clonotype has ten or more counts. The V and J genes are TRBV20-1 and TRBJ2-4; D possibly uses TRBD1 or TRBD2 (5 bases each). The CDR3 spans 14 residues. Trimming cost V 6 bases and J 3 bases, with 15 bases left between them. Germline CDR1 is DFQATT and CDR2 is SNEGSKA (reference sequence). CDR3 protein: CSAARGWGKNIQYF. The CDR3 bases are TGCAGTGCCGCGAGGGGATGGGGCAAAAACATTCAGTACTTC.